This T cell receptor beta chain was found in a study of blood T cell repertoires in COVID-19. Looking at the study overall: The United States, Italy and Spain supplied acute and convalescent COVID-19 samples. PBMCs, B-cell-depleted T cells, or T cells were the source of the cDNA or gDNA that made up the material.

Methods used by the authors: Nucleated cell number was recorded as an estimate derived from reference gene primer amplification. TCRdb's copy holds only in-frame clones and misses some; the assay was immunoSEQ multiplex PCR. That table is the source of V, J and clone size, and D and trimming were worked out from the DNA. The sample holds 40,000 or so clones, around 85% seen once. The V gene's germline CDR1 is SGHTA and CDR2 FQGNSA. Unmatched junction bases numbered 12, after V lost 4 bases and J lost 14 bases. This CDR3 has 14 amino acids. V gene TRBV7-2 combines with J gene TRBJ2-3; 10 bases line up with TRBD1. This receptor was taken from a human donor in a cohort sampled during active COVID-19. Source material: peripheral blood. The CDR3 loop is CASSYRDRGPRMYF. DNA of the CDR3: TGTGCCAGCAGCTACCGGGACAGGGGACCTCGGATGTATTTT.